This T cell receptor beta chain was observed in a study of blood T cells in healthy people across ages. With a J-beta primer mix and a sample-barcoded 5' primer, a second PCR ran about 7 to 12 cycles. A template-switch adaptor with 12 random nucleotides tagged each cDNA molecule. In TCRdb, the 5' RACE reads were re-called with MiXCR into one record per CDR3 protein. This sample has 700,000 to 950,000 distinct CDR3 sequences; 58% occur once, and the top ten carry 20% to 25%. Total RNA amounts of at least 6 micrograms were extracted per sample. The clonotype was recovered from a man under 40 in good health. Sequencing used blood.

Written as DNA, the CDR3 is TGTGCCAGCAGTCTAATTCCGGGACAAACAGAAGCTTTCTTT. Translation gives CASSLIPGQTEAFF. The rearrangement joins TRBV14 to TRBJ1-1; D might be TRBD1 (6 bases). In germline, CDR1 is SGHDN, CDR2 FVKESK. The V end lost 6 bases, the J end lost 8 bases, and 19 bases lay between the germline ends. CDR3 length: 14 amino acids.